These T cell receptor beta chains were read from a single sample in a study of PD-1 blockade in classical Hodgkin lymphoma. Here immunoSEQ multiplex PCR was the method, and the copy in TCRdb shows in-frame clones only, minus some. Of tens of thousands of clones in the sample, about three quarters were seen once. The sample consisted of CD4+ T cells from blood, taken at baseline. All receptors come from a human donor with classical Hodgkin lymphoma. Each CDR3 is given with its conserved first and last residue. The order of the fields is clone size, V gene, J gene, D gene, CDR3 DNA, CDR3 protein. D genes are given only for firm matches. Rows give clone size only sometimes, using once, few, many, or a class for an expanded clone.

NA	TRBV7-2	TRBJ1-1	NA	TGTGCCAGCAGTTACCGTTCGGGGAACACTGAAGCTTTCTTT	CASSYRSGNTEAFF
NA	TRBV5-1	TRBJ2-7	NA	TGCGCCAGCACCTTGAGGGCAAACTCCTACGAGCAGTACTTC	CASTLRANSYEQYF
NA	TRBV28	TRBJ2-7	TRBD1	TGTGCCAGCAGTTTATTGAGGCAGGGGGCTTTCGCCCGAACCTACGAGCAGTACTTC	CASSLLRQGAFARTYEQYF
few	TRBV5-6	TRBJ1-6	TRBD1	TGTGCCAGCAGCCCGATGACAGGGGGGTGGAATTCACCCCTCCACTTT	CASSPMTGGWNSPLHF
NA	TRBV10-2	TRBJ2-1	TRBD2	TGCGCCAGCAGTGATGCGGGGGGACCCGATGAGCAGTTCTTC	CASSDAGGPDEQFF
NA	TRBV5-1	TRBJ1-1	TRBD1	TGCGCCAGCAGCTTGGGACAGGGGGAGTCGGGGACTGAAGCTTTCTTT	CASSLGQGESGTEAFF
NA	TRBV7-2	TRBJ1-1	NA	TGTGCCGGGGGGGTGGACGCTTTCTTT	CAGGVDAFF
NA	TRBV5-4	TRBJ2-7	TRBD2	TGTGCCAGCAGCTGGACCGGGGGGGCCCGGGGCGAGCAGTACTTC	CASSWTGGARGEQYF
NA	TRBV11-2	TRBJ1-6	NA	TGTGCCAGCAGCTTGTACCCACACGGAGGGAGGAATTCACCCCTCCACTTT	CASSLYPHGGRNSPLHF
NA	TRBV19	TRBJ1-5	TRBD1	TGTGCCGCTGAACAGGGGGGTAATCAGCCCCAGCATTTT	CAAEQGGNQPQHF
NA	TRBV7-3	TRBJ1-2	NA	TGTGCCAGCAGCTTAGGGGAGGACTATGGCTACACCTTC	CASSLGEDYGYTF
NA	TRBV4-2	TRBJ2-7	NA	TGTGCCAGCAGCCCCGGGGTCGGAAGTAGGTACTTC	CASSPGVGSRYF
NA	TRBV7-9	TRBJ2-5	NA	TGTGCCAGCAGCTTAGACGTCGGGGAGACCCAGTACTTC	CASSLDVGETQYF
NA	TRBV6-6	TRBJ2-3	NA	TGTGCCAGCAGTTATTCGGACAGACTCAGTACGCAGTATTTT	CASSYSDRLSTQYF
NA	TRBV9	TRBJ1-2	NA	TGTGCCAGCAGCGTAGACGCGTGGCAGATCTATGGCTACACCTTC	CASSVDAWQIYGYTF
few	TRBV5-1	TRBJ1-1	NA	TGCGCCAGCAGCTCAAGAGGGGGAGGGATAGGGGATGAAGCTTTCTTT	CASSSRGGGIGDEAFF
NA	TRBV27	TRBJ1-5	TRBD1	TGTGCCAGGGAGGGGGCCGCCAATCAGCCCCAGCATTTT	CAREGAANQPQHF
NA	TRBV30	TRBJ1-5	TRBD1	TGTGCCTGGGGACAGGTTCCAGGGCCCCAGCATTTT	CAWGQVPGPQHF
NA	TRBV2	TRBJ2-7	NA	TGTGCCAGCAGCCTTGACCTAACCTACGAGCAGTACTTC	CASSLDLTYEQYF
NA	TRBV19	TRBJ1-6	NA	TGTGCCAGTAGTATAGATCCGCCAGGGAATTCACCCCTCCACTTT	CASSIDPPGNSPLHF
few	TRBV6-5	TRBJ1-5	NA	TGTGCCAGCAGTTCCGCGGCGGCGGGCAATCAGCCCCAGCATTTT	CASSSAAAGNQPQHF
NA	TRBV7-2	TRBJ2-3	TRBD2	TGTGCCAGCAGCTACGCATCGGGACTAGCTTTTACAGATACGCAGTATTTT	CASSYASGLAFTDTQYF
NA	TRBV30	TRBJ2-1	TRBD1	TGTGCCTGGAGCCCCTGGACAGGGAGTTTTGGGAATGAGCAGTTCTTC	CAWSPWTGSFGNEQFF
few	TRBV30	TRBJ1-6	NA	TGTGCCTGGAGGACTGCAGGGAAGGGAAATTCACCCCTCCACTTT	CAWRTAGKGNSPLHF
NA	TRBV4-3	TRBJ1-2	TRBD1	TGCGCCAGCAGCCGAGACAGGGGAATAGCGGACGACTATGGCTACACCTTC	CASSRDRGIADDYGYTF
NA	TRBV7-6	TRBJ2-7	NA	TGTGCCAGCAGAAAGACCGGGGGCGAGCAGTACTTC	CASRKTGGEQYF
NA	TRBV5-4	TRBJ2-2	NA	TGTGCCAGCAGCTTGGCCCTGACGTCGAGAGACTACACCGGGGAGCTGTTTTTT	CASSLALTSRDYTGELFF
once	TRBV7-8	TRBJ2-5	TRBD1	TGTGCCAGCAGCTCCACAGGGGGTCTCGAGACCCAGTACTTC	CASSSTGGLETQYF
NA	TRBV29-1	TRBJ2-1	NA	TGCAGCGTTGTCATCCATCCTGAGCAGTTCTTC	CSVVIHPEQFF
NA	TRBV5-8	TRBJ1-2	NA	TGTGCCAGCAGCTTGGCCGATGCGGGATCGAGCTATGGCTACACCTTC	CASSLADAGSSYGYTF
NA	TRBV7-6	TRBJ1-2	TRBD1	TGTGCCAGCAGCACATTACCCGGGACAGGGACCGGCTACACCTTC	CASSTLPGTGTGYTF
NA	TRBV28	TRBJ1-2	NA	TGTGCCAGCAGTCCCGGGGGGTCCGCCGGCTATGGCTACACCTTC	CASSPGGSAGYGYTF
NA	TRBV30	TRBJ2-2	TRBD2	TGTGCCTGGAGCGGGACTAGCGGGGGGGGCGGGGAGCTGTTTTTT	CAWSGTSGGGGELFF
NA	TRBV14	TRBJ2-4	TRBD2	TGTGCCAGCAGCCAAGGGTCCGCGGGGGGTGACATTCAGTACTTC	CASSQGSAGGDIQYF
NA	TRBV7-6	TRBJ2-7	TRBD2	TGTGCCAGCAGCGGACTAGCGGGGGGGCTGAAAGAGCAGTACTTC	CASSGLAGGLKEQYF
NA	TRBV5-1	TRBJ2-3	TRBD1	TGCGCCAGCAGCATCGGGCCTGGGACAGGACACACAGATACGCAGTATTTT	CASSIGPGTGHTDTQYF
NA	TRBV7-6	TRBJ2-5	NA	TGTGCCAGCAGTACCGGATGGCGGGAGACCCAGTACTTC	CASSTGWRETQYF
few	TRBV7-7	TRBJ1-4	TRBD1	TGTGCCAGCAGCTTAGAGGGGACAGAGGTTGAAAAACTGTTTTTT	CASSLEGTEVEKLFF
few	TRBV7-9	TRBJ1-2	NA	TGTGCCAGCAGCTTAGGGTTCGCGGGTATCGGCTACACCTTC	CASSLGFAGIGYTF
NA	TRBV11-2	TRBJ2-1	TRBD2	TGTGCCAGCAGCTTAGTAGCGGGGTTTTACAATGAGCAGTTCTTC	CASSLVAGFYNEQFF
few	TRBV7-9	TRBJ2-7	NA	TGTGCCAGCAGCCGAGAGTACGAGCAGTACTTC	CASSREYEQYF
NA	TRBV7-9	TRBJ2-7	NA	TGTGCCAGCAGCTCCCCACAGAACTACGAGCAGTACTTC	CASSSPQNYEQYF
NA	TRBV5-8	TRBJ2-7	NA	TGTGCCAGCAGCGCGTGGGGCTACGAGCAGTACTTC	CASSAWGYEQYF
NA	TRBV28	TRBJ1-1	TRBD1	TGTGCCAGCCTCCTCTACTTTGGACAGGGGTGGGGAGTGAACACTGAAGCTTTCTTT	CASLLYFGQGWGVNTEAFF
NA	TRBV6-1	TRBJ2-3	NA	TGTGCCAGCAGTCCTACAGCGTCTCGCACAGATACGCAGTATTTT	CASSPTASRTDTQYF
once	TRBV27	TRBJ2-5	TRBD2	TGTGCCAGCAGTTTAAGAGCGGGGGGGCTTGAGACCCAGTACTTC	CASSLRAGGLETQYF
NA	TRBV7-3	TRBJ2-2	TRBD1	TGTGCCAGCAGCTTAAAGGGGTGGACAGGGGGCTCCGGGGAGCTGTTTTTT	CASSLKGWTGGSGELFF
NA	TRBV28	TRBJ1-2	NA	TGTGCCAGCAGTTTGCTGGGGGGCCGGGACTATGGCTACACCTTC	CASSLLGGRDYGYTF
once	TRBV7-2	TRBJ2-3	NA	TGTGCCAGCAGCCGGGGACACAGCACAGATACGCAGTATTTT	CASSRGHSTDTQYF
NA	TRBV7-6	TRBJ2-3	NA	TGTGCCAGCAGCTTGATCGGGGCTGAGTCGCAGTATTTT	CASSLIGAESQYF
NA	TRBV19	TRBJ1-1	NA	TGTGCCAGTCGAATCCGGGCGGGAACTGAAGCTTTCTTT	CASRIRAGTEAFF
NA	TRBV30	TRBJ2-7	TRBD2	TGTGCCTGGAGTCCGACTAAGCGGGGGCCACCCCGGTTGAGGGAGCAGTACTTC	CAWSPTKRGPPRLREQYF